These 23 T cell receptor beta chains were all obtained from the same sample, sequenced in a study of tumor-infiltrating lymphocytes in primary liver carcinoma. Starting material of 450 to 500 ng total RNA yielded TCR beta cDNA via a constant-region primer. Investigators got TCR beta libraries out of three nested multiplex PCR rounds, done with slightly modified ARM-PCR. Running around 10 cycles apiece, the first two PCR rounds relied on TRBV1-TRBV30 forward primers together with a C-beta reverse primer. One entry per CDR3 protein results from TCRdb running MiXCR on the multiplex PCR reads. This sample yields approximately 300,000 distinct CDR3 sequences, of which 65% are seen a single time; roughly 9% belongs to the top ten. Unsorted whole blood yielded blood RNA, and germline DNA was extracted as well. Material: peripheral blood. The receptors shown here come from a man aged 35-49 years with primary liver carcinoma and hepatitis B virus infection.

A remark on this clonotype: One junction end does not reproduce the germline sequence, and a read error may be involved. The chain recombines TRBV11-1 with TRBJ2-3; no clear D gene. Germline V gives CDR1 SGHAT, CDR2 FQDESV (reference sequence). This CDR3 spans 13 amino acids. The CDR3 sequence: CTSSRPGADAQYF. The CDR3 bases are TGTACCAGCAGTCGGCCCGGAGCAGATGCGCAGTATTTT. Together with reference TRBV11-1 and TRBJ2-3, the CDR3 gives the full variable domain: EAEVAQSPRYKITEKSQAVAFWCDPISGHATLYWYRQILGQGPELLVQFQDESVVDDSQLPKDRFSAERLKGVDSTLKIQPAELGDSAMYLCTSSRPGADAQYFGPGTRLTVL.

This clonotype was detected once. In this CDR3 the conserved last residue, phenylalanine or tryptophan, is missing, so a read error is likely. The gene calls are TRBV7-8 and TRBJ2-3; 8 bases align to TRBD2. V shed 4 bases and J 0 bases; nucleotides not matched to a gene: 18. Germline V gene lookup returns CDR1 SGHVS and CDR2 FQNEAQ. The CDR3 is 20 amino acids. CDR3 in amino acids: CASSSRGGIERGTSTDTQYY. The CDR3 DNA follows: TGTGCCAGCAGCTCCCGTGGGGGGATCGAGCGGGGGACTAGCACAGATACGCAGTATTAT.

The sample holds one count of this clonotype. The rearrangement joins TRBV4-3 to TRBJ2-3, with D unresolved. Trimming took off 10 bases at V and 4 bases at J, with 21 bases between the two ends. Germline loops: CDR1 LGHNA, CDR2 YSLEER. The CDR3 runs 15 residues. CDR3 loop: CANIQDLNTPDTQYF. The DNA of the CDR3 is TGCGCCAACATCCAAGATTTAAACACCCCAGATACGCAGTATTTT.

This clonotype is medium-sized in the sample. This sequence joins TRBV5-4 and TRBJ2-5, with 8 bases that match TRBD1. Losses at the gene ends were 0 bases for V and 4 bases for J; bases not matched to a gene: 2. CDR1 is SGHNT, CDR2 YYREEE, per germline (reference sequence). This CDR3 comprises 14 residues. The CDR3 is CASSLDRGAETQYF. CDR3 sequence (DNA): TGTGCCAGCAGCTTGGACAGGGGGGCAGAGACCCAGTACTTC.

At least ten counts were recorded for this clonotype. This chain connects TRBV10-3 to TRBJ1-1, with a tentative D call TRBD1 (5 bases). The CDR3 has 13 amino acids. Trimming stripped 5 bases from V and 1 base from J, with 8 bases between. Germline V CDR1 and CDR2: ENHRY, SYGVKD. For the CDR3, the DNA is TGTGCCATCAGTAAAACAGGGAACACTGAAGCTTTCTTT. It specifies CAISKTGNTEAFF.

Concerning this clonotype: A much larger clonotype is one base distant, so this may be a read error. The V and J genes are TRBV5-1 and TRBJ2-3; 12 bases fit TRBD2. The V gene end was trimmed by 5 bases and the J gene end by 4 bases; junction bases not matched to a gene: 8. Germline values: CDR1 SGHRS, CDR2 YFSETQ. The CDR3 totals 16 residues. The CDR3 region is CASSLAGGVVSDTQYF. The DNA of the CDR3 is TGCGCCAGCAGTCTAGCGGGAGGGGTAGTCTCAGATACGCAGTATTTT.

With respect to this clonotype: A single base separates this from a much larger clone, so it may be a read error. This chain uses TRBV10-3 with TRBJ1-1; TRBD1 matches 7 bases. This CDR3 spans 14 amino acids. From germline, CDR1 is ENHRY and CDR2 SYGVKD. CDR3 in amino acids: CVISGQQGSTEAFF. CDR3 DNA: TGTGTCATCAGTGGCCAACAGGGGTCCACTGAAGCTTTCTTT.

The chain links TRBV10-3 to TRBJ2-3, with 9 positions matching TRBD1. The J segment lost 1 base and the V segment lost 3 bases, leaving 5 bases of the junction unmatched. This CDR3 comprises 16 residues. Germline loops: CDR1 ENHRY, CDR2 SYGVKD. The CDR3 region has the DNA TGTGCCATCAGTGATATGAGACAGGGGGGCACAGATACGCAGTATTTT. This sequence encodes CAISDMRQGGTDTQYF.

A remark on this clonotype: The junction departs from the called germline gene at one end, perhaps through a read error. The gene calls are TRBV28 and TRBJ2-3; 7 nucleotides match TRBD1. Germline CDR1 reads MDHEN; CDR2 reads SYDVKM. There are 13 residues in the CDR3. Written as DNA, the CDR3 is TGTACCAGCAGTCTGGGACAGTTACTTGAGGAGTATTTT. Translated: CTSSLGQLLEEYF.

Comment on this clonotype: This may come from a read error, since a much larger clone is one base off. The missing conserved phenylalanine or tryptophan at the end of this CDR3 makes a read error likely. The V gene is TRBV6-5, the J gene TRBJ2-7; possible D gene TRBD2, 5 bases. Germline values: CDR1 MNHEY, CDR2 SVGAGI. The CDR3 has 13 amino acids. The ends were cut back, 4 bases at V and 5 bases at J, with 12 bases in the middle. CDR3 DNA sequence: TGTGCCAGCAGTTTTGTGGGAGAGGACGAGCAGTACTTG. It codes for CASSFVGEDEQYL.

The chain uses TRBV4-3 and TRBJ2-1; D is unclear. The CDR3 length is 14 residues. Germline V gives CDR1 LGHNA, CDR2 YSLEER. Trimming took off 1 base at V and 6 bases at J, with 10 bases between the two ends. This CDR3 is CASSQGVSGNEQFF. CDR3 sequence (DNA): TGCGCCAGCAGCCAAGGCGTGAGTGGCAATGAGCAGTTCTTC.

Notes on this clonotype: One end of the junction is discordant with germline, which a read error may explain. This rearrangement joins TRBV6-5 to TRBJ2-2, with 7 bases that match TRBD1. There are 17 residues in the CDR3. Germline loops: CDR1 MNHEY, CDR2 SVGAGI. The CDR3 loop reads CTSRPFGEGAYTGKLFF. CDR3 DNA: TGTACCAGCAGACCATTCGGCGAGGGGGCGTACACCGGGAAGCTGTTTTTT.

Remarks on this clonotype: This may arise from a read error, as a much more abundant clone is one base away. The rearrangement uses TRBV11-3 and TRBJ2-1, with 14 bases lining up with TRBD2. The CDR3 has 16 amino acids. Germline V gives CDR1 SGHNT, CDR2 YENEEA. In nucleotides, the CDR3 is TGTACCAGCAGCTTAGTCGGGACTAGCGGGAGCACTGAGCAGTTCTTC. It encodes CTSSLVGTSGSTEQFF. The full variable domain, with the rest looked up from reference TRBV11-3 and TRBJ2-1, is EAGVVQSPRYKIIEKKQPVAFWCNPISGHNTLYWYLQNLGQGPELLIRYENEEAVDDSQLPKDRFSAERLKGVDSTLKIQPAELGDSAVYLCTSSLVGTSGSTEQFFGPGTRLTVL.

This clonotype came up a few times. At one end the junction does not follow the germline gene, possibly because of a read error. This rearrangement joins TRBV6-1 to TRBJ2-3, with D unresolved. Per germline, CDR1 MNHNS and CDR2 SASEGT. The CDR3 loop spans 12 amino acids. CDR3 amino acids: CASSDWADTQCF. In nucleotides, the CDR3 is TGTGCCAGCAGTGATTGGGCAGATACGCAGTGTTTT.

With regard to this clonotype: This may be a read error: a much more frequent sequence differs by one nucleotide. V and J are TRBV6-2 or TRBV6-3 and TRBJ2-7; TRBD2 matches 11 bases. The germline V gene has CDR1 MNHEY and CDR2 SVGEGT. Germline trimming cut 3 bases from V and 6 bases from J; bases unmatched to any gene: 13. The CDR3 loop spans 17 amino acids. Written as DNA, the CDR3 is TGTGCCAGCAGTTATAGGGTACTAGCGGGAGTAGGAGGCGAGCAGTACTTC. It codes for CASSYRVLAGVGGEQYF.

As to this clonotype: A much larger clone lies one base from this, so it may be a read error. In DNA, the CDR3 is TGTGCCAGCATTCCCCGGCCTGACTCCTACAATGGGCAGTTCTTC. Its protein product is CASIPRPDSYNGQFF. V and J are TRBV28 and TRBJ2-1; D is unresolved. Per the germline V gene, CDR1 is MDHEN and CDR2 is SYDVKM. The CDR3 is made up of 15 amino acids.

In the case of this clonotype: At one end, the junction sequence differs from germline, possibly due to a read error. The rearrangement joins TRBV11-1 to TRBJ2-1; 7 nucleotides align to TRBD2. CDR1 is SGHAT, CDR2 FQDESV, per germline (reference sequence). CDR3 length: 17 residues. In nucleotides, the CDR3 is TGTTCCAGCAGCTTAGCATCCTCGGGAGGCCCTAGGGATGAGCAGTTCTTC. Residues: CSSSLASSGGPRDEQFF.

Remarks on this clonotype: A clone one base away is much larger, so this may be a read error. This sequence joins TRBV12-3 or TRBV12-4 and TRBJ2-1; D possibly matches TRBD1 or TRBD2 (5 bases each). There are 16 residues in the CDR3. The V end lost 7 bases, the J end lost 0 bases, and 16 bases lay between the germline ends. The DNA for the CDR3 is TGTGCCAGCACGACGGGGCGGTCATCCTCCTACAATGAGCAGTTCTTC. This codes for CASTTGRSSSYNEQFF.

By sample share, this clonotype is medium-sized (0.01 to 0.1%). The chain employs TRBV29-1 and TRBJ2-5; TRBD1 aligns across 7 bases. The CDR3 extends over 11 amino acids. Germline CDR1 and CDR2: SQVTM and ANQGSEA. As DNA, the CDR3 is TGCGGGGGAAATGCAGGGGGGACCCAGTACTTC. The encoded protein is CGGNAGGTQYF.

This clonotype was observed once. The chain uses TRBV6-1 and TRBJ2-1; weak D call: TRBD2 (5 bases). Germline CDR1 MNHNS, CDR2 SASEGT. The CDR3 spans 15 residues. Trimming removed 2 bases from V and 9 bases from J, with 17 bases in between. The CDR3 region is CASSELVGVWTEQFF. The CDR3 DNA is TGTGCCAGCAGTGAACTAGTGGGAGTTTGGACTGAGCAGTTCTTC.

This rearrangement joins TRBV6-1 to TRBJ2-1, with D possibly matching TRBD2 (5 bases). Germline V gives CDR1 MNHNS, CDR2 SASEGT. V was cut by 4 bases and J by 3 bases, with 13 bases left in between. CDR3 length equals 15 residues. CDR3 in amino acids: CASSVSSGSYNEQFF. In DNA form, the CDR3 reads TGTGCCAGCAGTGTATCTAGTGGGAGCTACAATGAGCAGTTCTTC.

With respect to this clonotype: Sequence at one end of the junction differs from germline and may be a read error. The rearrangement links TRBV10-2 to TRBJ2-1; D is perhaps TRBD1 or TRBD2 (5 bases each). This CDR3 spans 12 amino acids. The germline V gene encodes CDR1 WSHSY and CDR2 SAAADI. CDR3 coding DNA: TGCACCAGCAGTGAGTCGACTCGGGGTCAGGGCTTC. This translates into CTSSESTRGQGF.

This clonotype was seen repeatedly, ten times or more. The chain is built from TRBV29-1 and TRBJ2-1; 9 bases match TRBD2. This CDR3 comprises 14 residues. V was pared by 4 bases and J by 6 bases, with 7 bases of the junction left unmatched. Germline V lookup: CDR1 SQVTM, CDR2 ANQGSEA. The CDR3 loop reads CSVGIAGAGNEQFF. CDR3 nucleotides: TGCAGCGTTGGGATAGCGGGAGCGGGCAATGAGCAGTTCTTC.